Listed here are 2 T cell receptor beta chains from one sample, sequenced in a study of beta chain features in type 1 diabetes. Overall study results and limits: Among patients with Type 1 diabetes, TCRB CDR3s were moderately but significantly shorter in every one of the four CD4+ subsets.

Their specific antigens are unknown. What was sequenced were expressed TCRB transcripts, since all of the isolated RNA had been reverse transcribed. Data came from immunoSEQ multiplex PCR; TCRdb stores just in-frame clones and leaves some out. The sample has 630,000 or so clones; roughly an eighth are singletons. The source material was naive CD4+ T cells from blood. The receptors were gathered from a man in his late teens or twenties with type 1 diabetes.

This clone was detected a few times. The genes are TRBV7-9 and TRBJ2-5, with TRBD2 as a possible D gene (6 bases). This CDR3 contains 14 residues. Between the trimmed V and J ends, which lost 4 bases and 6 bases, there was a span of 15 bases. Germline CDR1 SEHNR, CDR2 FQNEAQ (reference sequence). The CDR3 loop is CASSSASARQTQYF. CDR3 DNA: TGTGCCAGCAGCTCCGCTAGCGCTCGCCAGACCCAGTACTTC.

The chain uses TRBV7-9 and TRBJ2-2; 9 bases line up with TRBD1. The germline V gene has CDR1 SEHNR and CDR2 FQNEAQ (reference sequence). V gave up 5 bases and J gave up 6 bases; unmatched junction bases: 1. The CDR3 totals 13 residues. The DNA of the CDR3 is TGTGCCAGCAGCCGACAGGGGGCCGGGGAGCTGTTTTTT. Translated, it gives CASSRQGAGELFF. Using reference TRBV7-9 and TRBJ2-2 for the parts outside the CDR3, the full variable domain is DTGVSQNPRHKITKRGQNVTFRCDPISEHNRLYWYRQTLGQGPEFLTYFQNEAQLEKSRLLSDRFSAERPKGSFSTLEIQRTEQGDSAMYLCASSRQGAGELFFGEGSRLTVL.